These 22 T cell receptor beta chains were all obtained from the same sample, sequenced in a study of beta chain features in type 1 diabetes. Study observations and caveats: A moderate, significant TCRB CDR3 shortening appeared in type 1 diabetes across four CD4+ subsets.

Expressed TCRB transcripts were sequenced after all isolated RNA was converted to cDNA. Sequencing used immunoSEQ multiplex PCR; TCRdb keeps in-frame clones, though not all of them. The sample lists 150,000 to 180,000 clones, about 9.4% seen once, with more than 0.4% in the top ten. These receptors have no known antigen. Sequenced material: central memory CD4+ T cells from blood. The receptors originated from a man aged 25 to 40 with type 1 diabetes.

In nucleotides, the CDR3 is TGTGCCAGCAGCTTAGCCACGGGGAGGACGCAGTATTTT. Protein: CASSLATGRTQYF. The chain uses TRBV9 and TRBJ2-3; a possible D gene is TRBD2 (6 bases). The CDR3 runs 13 residues. Trimming pared 4 bases from V and 9 bases from J, leaving 15 bases between. CDR1 is SGDLS and CDR2 is YYNGEE in the germline V gene.

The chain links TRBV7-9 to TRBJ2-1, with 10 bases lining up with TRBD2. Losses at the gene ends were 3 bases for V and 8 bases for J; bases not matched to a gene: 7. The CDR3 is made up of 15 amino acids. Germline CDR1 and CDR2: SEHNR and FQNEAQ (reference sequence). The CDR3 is CASSFAGTSDDEQFF. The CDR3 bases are TGTGCCAGCAGCTTCGCCGGGACTAGCGACGATGAGCAGTTCTTC.

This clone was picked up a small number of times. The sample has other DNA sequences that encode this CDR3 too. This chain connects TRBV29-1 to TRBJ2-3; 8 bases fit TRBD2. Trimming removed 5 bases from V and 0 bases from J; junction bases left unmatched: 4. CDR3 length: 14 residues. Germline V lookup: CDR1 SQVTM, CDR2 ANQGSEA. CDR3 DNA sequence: TGCAGCGTTTCCAGCGGGGGAAGCACAGATACGCAGTATTTT. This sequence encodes CSVSSGGSTDTQYF.

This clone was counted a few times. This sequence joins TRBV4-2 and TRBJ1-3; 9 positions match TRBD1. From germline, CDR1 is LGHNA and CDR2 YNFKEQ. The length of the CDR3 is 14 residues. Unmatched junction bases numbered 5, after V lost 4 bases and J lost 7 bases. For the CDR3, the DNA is TGTGCCAGCAGCCTGACCGGGACAGGGAACACCATATATTTT. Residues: CASSLTGTGNTIYF.

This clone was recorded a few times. CDR3 DNA: TGTGCCAGCAGCCAGGACATACTTAACACTGAAGCTTTCTTT. Amino acids: CASSQDILNTEAFF. J is TRBJ1-1 and V is TRBV5-4; perhaps TRBD1 as D (5 bases). Germline V CDR1 and CDR2: SGHNT, YYREEE (reference sequence). The V and J ends lost 4 bases and 2 bases respectively, with 12 bases between them. This CDR3 has 14 amino acids. Variable domain in full (rest from reference TRBV5-4 and TRBJ1-1): ETGVTQSPTHLIKTRGQQVTLRCSSQSGHNTVSWYQQALGQGPQFIFQYYREEENGRGNFPPRFSGLQFPNYSSELNVNALELDDSALYLCASSQDILNTEAFFGQGTRLTVV.

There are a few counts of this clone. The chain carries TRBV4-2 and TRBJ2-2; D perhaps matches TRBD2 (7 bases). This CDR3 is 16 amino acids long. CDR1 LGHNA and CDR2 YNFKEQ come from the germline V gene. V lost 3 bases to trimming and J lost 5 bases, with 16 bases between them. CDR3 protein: CASSQGRGGGTGELFF. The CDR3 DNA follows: TGTGCCAGCAGCCAGGGTAGGGGGGGCGGGACCGGGGAGCTGTTTTTT.

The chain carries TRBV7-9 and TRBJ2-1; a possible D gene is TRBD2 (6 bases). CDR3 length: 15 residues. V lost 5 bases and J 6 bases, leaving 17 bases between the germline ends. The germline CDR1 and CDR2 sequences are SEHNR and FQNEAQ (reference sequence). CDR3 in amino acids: CASSPMGLRGNEQFF. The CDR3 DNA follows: TGTGCCAGCAGCCCCATGGGACTCCGGGGCAATGAGCAGTTCTTC.

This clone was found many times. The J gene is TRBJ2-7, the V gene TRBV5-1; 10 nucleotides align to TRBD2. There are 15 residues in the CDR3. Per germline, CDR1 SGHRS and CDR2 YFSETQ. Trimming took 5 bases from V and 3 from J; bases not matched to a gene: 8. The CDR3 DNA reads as TGCGCCAGCAGGCTAACTAGCGGGGCTTACTACGAGCAGTACTTC. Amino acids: CASRLTSGAYYEQYF.

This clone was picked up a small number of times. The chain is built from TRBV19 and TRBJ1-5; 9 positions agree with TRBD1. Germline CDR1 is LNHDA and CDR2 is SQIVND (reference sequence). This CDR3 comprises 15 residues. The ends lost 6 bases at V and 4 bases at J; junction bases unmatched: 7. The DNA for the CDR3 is TGTGCCAGTAGACCGGGACAGGGTGGAAATCAGCCCCAGCATTTT. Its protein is CASRPGQGGNQPQHF.

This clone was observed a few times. The CDR3 DNA reads TGTGCCAGCAGCGTAGATGGGAGGACCTTGGAGCAGTACTTC. As protein: CASSVDGRTLEQYF. The chain links TRBV9 to TRBJ2-7; D may be TRBD2 (6 bases). This CDR3 has 14 residues. V lost 0 bases, J lost 7 bases, and 14 bases lay in between. Looked up from germline, CDR1 is SGDLS and CDR2 is YYNGEE.

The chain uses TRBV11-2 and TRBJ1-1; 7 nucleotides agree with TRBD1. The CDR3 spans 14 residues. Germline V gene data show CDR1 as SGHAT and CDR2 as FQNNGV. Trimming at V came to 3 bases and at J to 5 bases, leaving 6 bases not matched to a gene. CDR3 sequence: CASSLDYRGTEAFF. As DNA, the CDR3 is TGTGCCAGCAGCTTGGACTACAGGGGTACTGAAGCTTTCTTT.

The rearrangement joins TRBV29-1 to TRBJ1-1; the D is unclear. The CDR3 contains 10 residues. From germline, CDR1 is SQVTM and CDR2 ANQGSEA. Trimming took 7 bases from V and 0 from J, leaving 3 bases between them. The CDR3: CSGMNTEAFF. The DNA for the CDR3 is TGCAGCGGTATGAACACTGAAGCTTTCTTT.

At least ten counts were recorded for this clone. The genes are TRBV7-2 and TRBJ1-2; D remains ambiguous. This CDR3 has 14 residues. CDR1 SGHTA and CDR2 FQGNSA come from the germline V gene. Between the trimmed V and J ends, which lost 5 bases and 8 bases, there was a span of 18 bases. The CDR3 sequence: CASSPAGILRGYTF. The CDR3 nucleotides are TGTGCCAGCAGCCCAGCCGGGATTTTGAGGGGCTACACCTTC.

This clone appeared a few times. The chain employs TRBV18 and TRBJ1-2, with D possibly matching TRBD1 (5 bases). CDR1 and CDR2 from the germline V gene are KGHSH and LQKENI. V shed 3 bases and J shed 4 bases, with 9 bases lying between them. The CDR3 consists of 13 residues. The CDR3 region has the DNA TGTGCCAGCTCACCGGGGGGGACCTATGGCTACACCTTC. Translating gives CASSPGGTYGYTF.

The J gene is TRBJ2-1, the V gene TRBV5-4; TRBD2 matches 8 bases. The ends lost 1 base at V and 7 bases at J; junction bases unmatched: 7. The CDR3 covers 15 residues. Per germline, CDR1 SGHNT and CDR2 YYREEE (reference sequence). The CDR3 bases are TGTGCCAGCAGCTTGATAAGCGGGAGTGGAAATGAGCAGTTCTTC. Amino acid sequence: CASSLISGSGNEQFF. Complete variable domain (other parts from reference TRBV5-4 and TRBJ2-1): ETGVTQSPTHLIKTRGQQVTLRCSSQSGHNTVSWYQQALGQGPQFIFQYYREEENGRGNFPPRFSGLQFPNYSSELNVNALELDDSALYLCASSLISGSGNEQFFGPGTRLTVL.

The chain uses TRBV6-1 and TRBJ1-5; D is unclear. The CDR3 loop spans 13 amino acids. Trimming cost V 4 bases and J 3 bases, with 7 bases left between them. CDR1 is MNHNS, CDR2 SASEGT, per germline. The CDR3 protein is CASSVQFNQPQHF. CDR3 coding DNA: TGTGCCAGCAGTGTTCAGTTCAATCAGCCCCAGCATTTT.

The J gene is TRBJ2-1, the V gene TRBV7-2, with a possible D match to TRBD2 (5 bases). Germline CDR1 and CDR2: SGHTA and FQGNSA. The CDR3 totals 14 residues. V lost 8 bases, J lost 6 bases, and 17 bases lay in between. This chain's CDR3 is CASGGRGSLNEQFF. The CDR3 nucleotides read TGTGCCAGCGGAGGACGCGGTAGTCTCAATGAGCAGTTCTTC.

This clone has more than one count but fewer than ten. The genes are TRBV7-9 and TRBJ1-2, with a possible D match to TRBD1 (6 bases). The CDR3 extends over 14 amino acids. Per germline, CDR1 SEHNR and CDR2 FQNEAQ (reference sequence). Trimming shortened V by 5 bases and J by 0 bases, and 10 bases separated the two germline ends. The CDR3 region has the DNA TGTGCCAGCAGCCGGACAGCCGCTAACTATGGCTACACCTTC. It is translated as CASSRTAANYGYTF.

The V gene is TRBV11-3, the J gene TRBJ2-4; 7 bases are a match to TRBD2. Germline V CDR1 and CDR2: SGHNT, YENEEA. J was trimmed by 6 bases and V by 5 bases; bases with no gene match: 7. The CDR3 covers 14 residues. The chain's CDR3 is CASSPRTRRNIQYF. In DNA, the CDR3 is TGTGCCAGCAGCCCAAGGACTAGGAGAAACATTCAGTACTTC.

CDR3 in DNA: TGCGCCAGCAGCTTCGGGCTAGCGAGCGACGAGCAGTACTTC. Its translation is CASSFGLASDEQYF. The chain carries TRBV5-1 and TRBJ2-7; perhaps TRBD2 as D (6 bases). This CDR3 region has 14 residues. The V gene's germline CDR1 is SGHRS and CDR2 YFSETQ. V lost 2 bases, J lost 5 bases, and 14 bases lay in between.

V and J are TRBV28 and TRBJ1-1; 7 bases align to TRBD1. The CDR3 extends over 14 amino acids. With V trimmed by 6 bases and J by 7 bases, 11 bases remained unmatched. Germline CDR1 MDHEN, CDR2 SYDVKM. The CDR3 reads CASRPTGTVGEAFF. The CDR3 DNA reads TGTGCCAGCAGACCGACAGGGACGGTCGGTGAAGCTTTCTTT.

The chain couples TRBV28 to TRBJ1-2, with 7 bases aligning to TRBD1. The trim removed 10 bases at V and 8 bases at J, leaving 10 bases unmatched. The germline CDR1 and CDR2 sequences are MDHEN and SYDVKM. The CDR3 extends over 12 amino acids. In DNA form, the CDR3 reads TGTGCCACCGATGACAGGGTGGAAGGCTACACCTTC. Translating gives CATDDRVEGYTF.